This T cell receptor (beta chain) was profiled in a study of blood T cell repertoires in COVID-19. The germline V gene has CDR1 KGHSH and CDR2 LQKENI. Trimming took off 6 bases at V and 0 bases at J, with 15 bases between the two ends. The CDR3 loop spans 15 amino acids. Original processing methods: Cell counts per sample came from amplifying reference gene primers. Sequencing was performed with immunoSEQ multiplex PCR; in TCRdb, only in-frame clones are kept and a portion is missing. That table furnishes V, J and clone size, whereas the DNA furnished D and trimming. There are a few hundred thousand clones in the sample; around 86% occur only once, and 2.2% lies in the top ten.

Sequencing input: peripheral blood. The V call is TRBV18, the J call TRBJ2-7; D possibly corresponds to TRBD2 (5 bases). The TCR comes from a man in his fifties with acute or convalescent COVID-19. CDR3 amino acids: CASSPAGGGSYEQYF. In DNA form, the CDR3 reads TGTGCCAGCTCGCCCGCGGGCGGAGGCTCCTACGAGCAGTACTTC.